What follows is one TCR beta chain and its context. This clonotype was seen many times. The clone's antigen remains unknown. The input lacks base qualities; no much larger clone sits a single base away. This specimen's time point label, interpreted: technical triplicate 3. For the sorted-subset TCR libraries, the starting material was 850,000 to 1,000,000 sorted CD4+ or CD8+ T cells. PBMCs were separated from peripheral blood using Ficoll-Hypaque density gradient centrifugation and then cryopreserved in liquid nitrogen. The study also sequenced paired sorted CD4+ and CD8+ subsets from healthy controls, HAM/TSP patients and MS patients. The data were obtained in a study of neurological immune-mediated disorders (dated 2019 in TCRdb). Background on the whole study: Peripheral blood TCR-beta repertoires from HTLV-I-associated myelopathy (HAM/TSP) patients, multiple sclerosis patients and healthy controls were compared by UMI-based sequencing. Technical triplicate libraries were sequenced to precisely calculate the variability in frequency of each individual clone. The cohort included 68 subjects: about 15 with HAM/TSP, around 34 with multiple sclerosis, and around 20 healthy controls. The 90 to 110 TCR-beta libraries covered PBMC samples along with longitudinal samples, technical triplicates, and paired sorted CD4+ and CD8+ T-cell subsets. Overall results and qualifications from the work: Expanded clones from different subjects shared no identical CDR3 amino acid sequences, which suggests that TCR-beta repertoires were private in all groups. TCR clonal expansion was greatest in HAM/TSP patients and smallest in MS patients, who ranked below even healthy controls.

cDNA synthesis used template-switch 5'RACE with a primer carrying a 10-nucleotide random unique molecular identifier tagging each TCR transcript. Every sequencing run yielded over 200 million TCR-beta sequences covering 15-18 subjects. Total RNA was extracted with the RNeasy kit. The KAPA Real-time Library Amplification kit was used to amplify TCR-beta VDJ regions with primers targeting the TCR constant region and the 5'RACE anchor. A first PCR added sample indexes and Illumina adaptors, after which a second PCR increased the library yield. The roughly 650 bp TCR product was size-selected on a 2% E-gel SizeSelection system after Ampure bead purification. Before pooling, library quality was checked on a Bioanalyzer, concentration was measured with Qubit, and libraries were quantified with the Kapa Library Quantification kit. Paired-end 2 x 150 bp sequencing of the libraries was performed on an Illumina HiSeq 2500. To increase sequence diversity, 25-30% phiX was spiked into each library pool. The original methods were these. The quality-filtered reads were processed with the UMI-based MiGEC pipeline, whose error correction step removed more than 85% of the raw TCR sequences. IMGT germline references were used for alignment of VDJ genes, and clonotypes were defined by a unique CDR3 amino acid sequence together with V-J genes. Clonal expansion, Shannon diversity and CDR3 relatedness were evaluated with VDJtools (CalcPairwiseDistances, ClusterSamples), while phylogenetic trees were built in CLCbio workbench. A clone was classed as expanded if it had 8 or more unique UMIs, a cutoff based on coefficient-of-variation modelling across technical triplicates. TCRdb redid the processing of the public reads, applying fastp at Q25 and MiXCR, and retained in-frame beta chains. Entries are consolidated by CDR3 protein sequence, retaining the most common genes and DNA. The V and J calls, along with clone size, are taken from TCRdb and not from the paper's own processing. The sample profile shows more than 25,000 distinct CDR3 sequences; about a sixth of them were found once. The ten largest account for 4.5% to 5% of the sample.

In the germline V gene (reference sequence), CDR1 corresponds to DFQATT and CDR2 to SNEGSKA. The cysteine opens and the phenylalanine closes a CDR3 of 15 amino acids. Only CDR3 DNA is held: 45 bases, read in frame from base 1. The junction carries 13 bases between V and J, which are trimmed by 5 bases and 0 bases respectively. The source material was CD4+ T cells from blood. The source of this sequence is a female donor with HTLV-1-associated myelopathy (HAM/TSP). The receptor chain draws on TRBV20-1 and TRBJ1-4; a tentative D match to TRBD1 spans 6 bases. The bases read TGCAGTGCTCAGGGGAGGGCCGCAACTAATGAAAAACTGTTTTTT. Translated, this is CSAQGRAATNEKLFF.